This T cell receptor (beta chain) originates from a study of blood T cell repertoires in COVID-19. Here immunoSEQ multiplex PCR was the method, and the copy in TCRdb shows in-frame clones only, minus some. The sample yields some 27,000 clones, about nine tenths seen once. A single count supports this clone. The germline V gene has CDR1 LNHDA and CDR2 SQIVND (reference sequence). The CDR3 has 14 residues. The ends were cut back, 7 bases at V and 6 bases at J, with 16 bases in the middle. The sequence was collected from a human donor in a cohort sampled during active COVID-19. The donor label of this sample is uncertain. The rearrangement uses TRBV19 and TRBJ2-1, with D tentatively TRBD2 (5 bases). The specimen was peripheral blood. CDR3 region: CASIPGFGVNEQFF. The CDR3 DNA is TGTGCCAGTATCCCGGGCTTCGGGGTCAATGAGCAGTTCTTC.